This T cell receptor beta chain emerged from a study of blood T cells in healthy people across ages. Study results and caveats: Estimates based on one million T cells were treated as lower bounds.

The table lists this clonotype with a few counts. Its target is unknown. Whenever a sample was processed, at least 6.5 million PBMCs were isolated. A second roughly 7 to 11 cycle PCR used barcoded and J-beta primers. TCRdb re-called the 5' RACE reads through MiXCR, storing one row per CDR3 protein. The data contain around 940,000 distinct CDR3 sequences, 45% to 60% of them singletons. CDR3 length equals 13 residues. Trimming cost V 11 bases and J 6 bases, with 20 bases left between them. The sequence was collected from a woman aged 60 to 75 in good health. This sequence joins TRBV12-3 or TRBV12-4 and TRBJ2-7; maybe TRBD1 (6 bases). The material sequenced was blood. CDR3 residues: CAVKRGYTPEQYF. CDR3 in DNA: TGTGCCGTCAAAAGGGGGTATACCCCCGAGCAGTACTTC.